This T cell receptor (beta chain) emerged from a study of T-cell memory formation after mild COVID-19. Notes on the study in general: The study found balanced CD4/CD8 in clones contracting day 15 to 85 and a CD4+ lean in later expanders.

This clonotype was picked up a small number of times. Its antigen is unknown. TCRdb called the 5' RACE reads again in MiXCR, with one record for every CDR3 protein. The sample includes approximately 150,000 distinct CDR3 sequences, about 19% seen only once; the top ten take approximately 2.3%. The CDR3 has 13 amino acids. Germline-derived CDR1 and CDR2 are SGHRS and YFSETQ. V shed 2 bases and J shed 4 bases, with 9 bases lying between them. Sequenced: PBMCs or a T cell subset sorted from them (not recorded which). The sequence came from an adult woman who had mild COVID-19 (a few samples of this study predate the infection). Cell type and time point are not known. J is TRBJ1-2 and V is TRBV5-1; D is unclear. CDR3 nucleotide sequence: TGCGCCAGCAGCTTCGGAAGACTCTATGGCTACACCTTC. Translated, it gives CASSFGRLYGYTF.